These 2 T cell receptor beta chains came from one sample sequenced in a study of cytomegalovirus exposure and HLA in healthy donors. The PCR had 60 Vbeta and 13 Jbeta primers. The repertoire was sequenced with immunoSEQ multiplex PCR; TCRdb's copy has only in-frame clones and lacks some. In the table there are around 110,000 clones, roughly 9% of which are singletons. Sequencing was done on a sample of PBMCs. These TCRs come from a man aged 30 to 45 in good health and CMV-seronegative.

This clone came up a few times. V usage is TRBV27 and J usage is TRBJ1-4; D is unresolved. The CDR3 is 15 residues long. V was clipped by 3 bases and J by 0 bases, with 8 bases between them. Germline CDR1 MNHEY, CDR2 SMNVEV (reference sequence). The CDR3 DNA reads TGTGCCAGCAGTTTGTCGTATGCAACTAATGAAAAACTGTTTTTT. Translation gives CASSLSYATNEKLFF.

This clone was recorded a few times. The chain couples TRBV18 to TRBJ1-1; the D gene is possibly TRBD1 (6 bases). Germline V gene data show CDR1 as KGHSH and CDR2 as LQKENI. The CDR3 runs 14 residues. Trimming pared 0 bases from V and 4 bases from J, leaving 9 bases between. The CDR3 spells CASSPPVRGTEAFF. In DNA form, the CDR3 reads TGTGCCAGCTCACCACCGGTCAGGGGCACTGAAGCTTTCTTT. Using reference TRBV18 and TRBJ1-1 for the parts outside the CDR3, the full variable domain is NAGVMQNPRHLVRRRGQEARLRCSPMKGHSHVYWYRQLPEEGLKFMVYLQKENIIDESGMPKERFSAEFPKEGPSILRIQQVVRGDSAAYFCASSPPVRGTEAFFGQGTRLTVV.